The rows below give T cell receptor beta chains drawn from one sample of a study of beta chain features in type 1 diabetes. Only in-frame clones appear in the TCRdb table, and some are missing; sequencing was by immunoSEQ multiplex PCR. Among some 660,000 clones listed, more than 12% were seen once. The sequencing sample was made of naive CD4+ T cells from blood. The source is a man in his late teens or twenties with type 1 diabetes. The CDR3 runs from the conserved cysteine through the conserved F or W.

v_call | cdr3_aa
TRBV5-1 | CASSLQPTGPGLTF
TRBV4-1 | CASSVAPGTQYF
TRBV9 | CASSPRLEREYDKNIQYF
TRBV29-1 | CSQGSGTDTQYF
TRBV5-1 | CASSEQGTDTQYF
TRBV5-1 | CASSLSAFSYEQYF
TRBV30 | CAWSVPSGYTDTQYF
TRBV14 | CASSQSYSLSGNTIYF
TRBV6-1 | CASSTGQGDGYTF
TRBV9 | CASSAGQSGNTIYF
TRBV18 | CASSPQRGQGNEKLFF
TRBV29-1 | CSVSNTGELFF
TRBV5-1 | CASSLARSSYNEQFF
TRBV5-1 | CASSLTLSGSSDTQYF
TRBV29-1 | CSAVDTGAHTDTQYF
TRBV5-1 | CASSPPGAGDTDTQYF
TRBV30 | CAWIDSYISYEQYF
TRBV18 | CASSQSGRGANEQFF
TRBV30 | CAWSVRSSSYEQYF
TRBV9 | CASSVTGNTIYF
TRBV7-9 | CASSLGQSEAFF
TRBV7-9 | CASSTRQGSGYTF
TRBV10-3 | CAMGRGAGANVLTF
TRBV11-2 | CASSAGRTNIQYF
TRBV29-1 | CSVVSKYSYNEQFF
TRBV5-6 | CASSPRTGRSYNEQFF
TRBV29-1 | CSARGDRVDEQYF
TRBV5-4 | CATGGGGENIQYF
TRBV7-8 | CASSLAALMGEQYF
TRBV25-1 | CASSELGLAGMNEQFF
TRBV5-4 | CASSLGGAAGETQYF
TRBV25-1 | CASSDRIQGGMGGYTF
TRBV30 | CAFRGQVITEAFF
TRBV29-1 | CSAGTGGAQPQHF
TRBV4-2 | CASSRGTSGITDTQYF
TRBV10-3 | CAINGGRAGETQYF
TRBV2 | CASSDGSTDTQYF
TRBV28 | CASSIGTYGYTF
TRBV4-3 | CASSQFGQGGNSPLHF
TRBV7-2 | CASSFDRGRETQYF
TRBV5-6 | CASSLYRNTEAFF
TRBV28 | CASSLMGQASGNTEAFF
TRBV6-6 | CASKAVTDTQYF
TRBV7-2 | CASSLVGKAGLGADTQYF
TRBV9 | CASSVEAGGRGRTDTQYF
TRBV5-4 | CASSLASEGAPYGYTF
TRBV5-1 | CASSPNPPTDGLQYF
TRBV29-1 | CSVLSTGTGYQPQHF
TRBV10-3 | CAISERRPGDLRAQYF
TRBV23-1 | CASRDRGREFGTGELFF
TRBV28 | CASSPGTNTYEQYF
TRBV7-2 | CASSSQGNTEAFF